The 32 T cell receptor beta chains presented below share a single source sample, sequenced in a study of blood T cells in healthy people across ages. Through a sample-barcoded 5' primer and a J-beta primer mix, a second PCR was run for 7 to 11 cycles. TCRdb fed the 5' RACE reads into MiXCR, producing one record per CDR3 protein. The sample lists approximately 800,000 distinct CDR3 sequences; under 40% were seen once. The sample consisted of blood. The receptors originated from a man between 18 and 29 years old in good health.

The chain employs TRBV7-9 and TRBJ1-4; maybe TRBD1 (6 bases). CDR3 size: 14 residues. The germline CDR1 and CDR2 sequences are SEHNR and FQNEAQ (reference sequence). Trimming removed 4 bases from V and 6 bases from J, with 12 bases in between. The CDR3 sequence: CASSSMDSYEKLFF. CDR3 coding DNA: TGTGCCAGCAGCTCAATGGACAGTTATGAAAAACTGTTTTTT.

The gene calls are TRBV5-6 and TRBJ2-7, with a possible D match to TRBD1 (5 bases). Germline CDR1 is SGHDT and CDR2 is YYEEEE. Trimming took 5 bases from V and 7 from J, leaving 22 bases between them. CDR3 length: 15 amino acids. This CDR3 reads CASRVKGLPYNEQYF. The CDR3 DNA reads as TGTGCCAGCAGGGTGAAGGGGCTCCCATACAATGAGCAGTACTTC.

In regard to this clonotype: It may be a read error: a sequence one base away is much more abundant. V gene TRBV5-1 combines with J gene TRBJ2-7; perhaps D is TRBD1 or TRBD2 (5 bases each). Germline lookup yields CDR1 SGHRS and CDR2 YFSETQ. The CDR3 is 13 residues long. V was pared by 4 bases and J by 7 bases, with 15 bases between. CDR3 protein: CASSPGRTNEQYF. The CDR3, as DNA: TGCGCCAGCAGCCCGGGACGGACCAATGAGCAGTACTTC. The full variable domain, with the rest looked up from reference TRBV5-1 and TRBJ2-7, is KAGVTQTPRYLIKTRGQQVTLSCSPISGHRSVSWYQQTPGQGLQFLFEYFSETQRNKGNFPGRFSGRQFSNSRSEMNVSTLELGDSALYLCASSPGRTNEQYFGPGTRLTVT.

A word on this clonotype: One end of the junction fails to match germline, which may point to a read error. The chain joins TRBV16 to TRBJ1-2; no clear D gene. Germline CDR1 KGHSY, CDR2 FQNENV. There are 15 residues in the CDR3. CDR3 residues: CASSQSRATPYGHTF. The DNA of the CDR3 is TGTGCCAGCAGCCAATCGCGGGCTACTCCATATGGCCACACCTTC.

The chain employs TRBV4-3 and TRBJ2-1, with TRBD2 matching over 13 bases. This CDR3 is built from 14 residues. The ends lost 0 bases at V and 14 bases at J; junction bases unmatched: 4. Germline-derived CDR1 and CDR2 are LGHNA and YSLEER. CDR3 protein: CASSQDGTSGEKFF. The CDR3 DNA follows: TGCGCCAGCAGCCAAGATGGGACTAGCGGGGAAAAGTTCTTC.

This clonotype was detected a few times. The chain is built from TRBV7-2 and TRBJ2-6, with a tentative D call TRBD1 (6 bases). This CDR3 has 15 residues. V was pared by 5 bases and J by 12 bases, with 20 bases between. Germline loops: CDR1 SGHTA, CDR2 FQGNSA. As DNA, the CDR3 is TGTGCCAGCAGCCAATTGACAGGTTCCCCAGGCGTCCTGACTTTC. This translates into CASSQLTGSPGVLTF.

The chain carries TRBV5-1 and TRBJ2-4; perhaps D is TRBD1 or TRBD2 (7 bases each). Matching the DNA end better, TRBJ2-5 makes the J call doubtful. The CDR3 loop spans 15 amino acids. The V gene's germline CDR1 is SGHRS and CDR2 YFSETQ. CDR3 coding DNA: TGCGCCAGCAGCTTGGCCCAGGGGGGGCAAGAGACCCAGTACTTC. Translating it yields CASSLAQGGQETQYF.

CDR3 amino acids: CSVLRSGDKNIQYF. The CDR3 bases are TGCAGTGTCCTTCGTTCGGGGGACAAAAACATTCAGTACTTC. The chain carries TRBV20-1 and TRBJ2-4, with D perhaps TRBD2 (6 bases). Trimming pared 7 bases from V and 3 bases from J, leaving 16 bases between. Per the germline V gene, CDR1 is DFQATT and CDR2 is SNEGSKA (reference sequence). The CDR3 is made up of 14 amino acids.

This clonotype was counted between two and nine times. The chain employs TRBV12-3 or TRBV12-4 and TRBJ1-2; the match to TRBD1 covers 7 bases. With V trimmed by 6 bases and J by 2 bases, 12 bases remained unmatched. The CDR3 runs 16 residues. CDR3 bases: TGTGCCAGCAGACGATCCGGGACAGCAATGAACTATGGCTACACCTTC. This translates into CASRRSGTAMNYGYTF.

As regards this clonotype: One end of the junction varies from germline; a read error may be responsible. The chain has TRBV7-2 and TRBJ2-1, with 8 bases aligning to TRBD2. This CDR3 spans 15 amino acids. Germline CDR1 SGHTA, CDR2 FQGNSA. Written as DNA, the CDR3 is TGTGCCTGCAGCTTAAGGGGCGGGGGGATAAATGAGCAGTTCTTC. Its protein product is CACSLRGGGINEQFF.

The CDR3 bases are TGCAGTGCTCCCCGGATGGGCGTTGGTGGCCAAGAGACCCAGTACTTC. Its translation: CSAPRMGVGGQETQYF. The V and J genes are TRBV20-1 and TRBJ2-5; D not resolved. The germline CDR1 and CDR2 sequences are DFQATT and SNEGSKA (reference sequence). The CDR3 is 16 residues long. V was shortened by 5 bases and J by 1 base, with 20 bases between the two germline ends.

The chain is built from TRBV5-1 and TRBJ1-6, with no clear D. Germline assignment: CDR1 SGHRS and CDR2 YFSETQ. V was clipped by 4 bases and J by 5 bases, with 13 bases between them. There are 15 residues in the CDR3. The CDR3 is CASSRWTGDNSPLHF. Written as DNA, the CDR3 is TGCGCCAGCAGCCGGTGGACGGGTGATAATTCACCCCTCCACTTT. The whole variable domain, filled in from reference TRBV5-1 and TRBJ1-6, reads KAGVTQTPRYLIKTRGQQVTLSCSPISGHRSVSWYQQTPGQGLQFLFEYFSETQRNKGNFPGRFSGRQFSNSRSEMNVSTLELGDSALYLCASSRWTGDNSPLHFGNGTRLTVT.

The chain employs TRBV13 and TRBJ2-2; no clear D gene. The germline V and J ends were trimmed by 2 bases and 4 bases, with 8 bases remaining between them. The CDR3 extends over 14 amino acids. Germline V CDR1 and CDR2: PRHDT, FYEKMQ (reference sequence). The CDR3 region has the DNA TGTGCCAGCAGCTTACCGACAAGCACCGGGGAGCTGTTTTTT. Its protein product is CASSLPTSTGELFF.

This clonotype was seen at least ten times. Germline is not matched at one junction end, which may reflect a read error. This sequence joins TRBV5-1 and TRBJ1-1, with D unresolved. Germline CDR1 and CDR2: SGHRS and YFSETQ. This CDR3 is 12 amino acids long. The CDR3 DNA reads TGTGCCAGCAGCCAAGACCGGGCTGAAGCTTTCTTT. Protein product: CASSQDRAEAFF.

Details on this clonotype: A read error may be the cause here, since a much bigger clone is one base away. CDR3 bases: TGTGCCAGCAGTTTAAAGGGCTACAATGAGCATTTCTTC. Amino acids: CASSLKGYNEHFF. The rearrangement links TRBV12-3 or TRBV12-4 to TRBJ2-1; no firm D call. The CDR3 covers 13 residues.

This chain links TRBV5-5 with TRBJ2-1; TRBD1 is a possible D gene (6 bases). Trimming cost V 6 bases and J 1 base, with 14 bases left between them. The CDR3 runs 15 residues. Germline CDR1 SGHKS, CDR2 YYEKEE (reference sequence). The CDR3 sequence is CASTVVGASYNEQFF. The CDR3 region has the DNA TGTGCCAGCACCGTCGTGGGGGCGTCCTACAATGAGCAGTTCTTC.

This clonotype was counted ten times or more. This chain joins TRBV12-3 or TRBV12-4 and TRBJ2-3; no firm D call. The germline V and J ends were trimmed by 3 bases and 10 bases, with 5 bases remaining between them. The CDR3 consists of 10 residues. DNA of the CDR3: TGTGCCAGCAGTTTTGGTGCGCAGTATTTT. Protein product: CASSFGAQYF.

A remark on this clonotype: A much larger clone lies a single base off, so this may be a read error. This rearrangement joins TRBV10-3 to TRBJ1-1, with 10 bases aligning to TRBD1. Germline V CDR1 and CDR2: ENHRY, SYGVKD. The ends lost 8 bases at V and 1 base at J; junction bases unmatched: 16. The CDR3 is made up of 18 amino acids. CDR3 bases: TGTGCCATCGCCCCTTCCACCGGGACAGGGGATCAGAACACTGAAGCTTTCTTT. Translation gives CAIAPSTGTGDQNTEAFF.

The chain recombines TRBV29-1 with TRBJ2-1, with D maybe TRBD1 (6 bases). CDR3 length: 13 amino acids. In germline, CDR1 is SQVTM, CDR2 ANQGSEA. The ends were cut back, 5 bases at V and 13 bases at J, with 21 bases in the middle. This CDR3 is CSVSGRGKETQFF. CDR3 in DNA: TGCAGCGTTTCCGGCAGGGGAAAAGAGACCCAGTTCTTC.

This clonotype appeared a few times. V gene TRBV7-9 combines with J gene TRBJ2-6, with D unresolved. Germline CDR1 SEHNR, CDR2 FQNEAQ (reference sequence). V lost 5 bases and J 0 bases, leaving 14 bases between the germline ends. This CDR3 has 17 residues. As DNA, the CDR3 is TGTGCCAGCAGCCCCACATTAATAAGCTCTGGGGCCAACGTCCTGACTTTC. Residues: CASSPTLISSGANVLTF.

V is TRBV7-2 and J is TRBJ1-2, with no clear D. CDR3 length: 17 amino acids. Germline CDR1 and CDR2: SGHTA and FQGNSA. Trimming took 7 bases from V and 2 from J, leaving 23 bases between them. DNA of the CDR3: TGTGCCAGCACCCCAACATTAGGCGTCGGGCTAAACTATGGCTACACCTTC. Translating it yields CASTPTLGVGLNYGYTF.

The chain uses TRBV7-9 and TRBJ1-2, with D perhaps TRBD1 (5 bases). CDR1 is SEHNR and CDR2 is FQNEAQ in the germline V gene (reference sequence). CDR3 length: 14 residues. V shed 1 base and J shed 6 bases, with 12 bases lying between them. CDR3: CASSLDSGNDGYTF. CDR3 DNA sequence: TGTGCCAGCAGCTTAGATTCAGGGAACGATGGCTACACCTTC.

This sequence joins TRBV4-2 and TRBJ1-4; D is undetermined. Germline assignment: CDR1 LGHNA and CDR2 YNFKEQ. CDR3 length: 15 residues. V dropped 0 bases and J dropped 0 bases, with 5 bases sitting between them. The CDR3 spells CASSQEETTNEKLFF. The CDR3 coding sequence is TGTGCCAGCAGCCAAGAGGAGACAACTAATGAAAAACTGTTTTTT.

This clonotype came up a few times. The CDR3 DNA sequence: TGTGCCAGCAGTTTGGTTGGCGGGGACGGGGATGAGCAGTTCTTC. Its protein product is CASSLVGGDGDEQFF. The chain combines TRBV12-3 or TRBV12-4 with TRBJ2-1; D may be TRBD2 (6 bases). Trimming took off 3 bases at V and 8 bases at J, with 17 bases between the two ends. CDR3 length: 15 amino acids.

The table lists this clonotype with many counts. V and J are TRBV20-1 and TRBJ1-2; perhaps TRBD1 as D (6 bases). Germline CDR1 reads DFQATT; CDR2 reads SNEGSKA (reference sequence). Between the trimmed V and J ends, which lost 6 bases and 6 bases, there was a span of 17 bases. The CDR3 is 13 residues long. The DNA of the CDR3 is TGCAGTGCGCCTCACCCGGGGGGCCATGGCTACACCTTC. The encoded protein is CSAPHPGGHGYTF.

This clonotype was counted between two and nine times. V usage is TRBV5-1 and J usage is TRBJ1-4; 10 bases fit TRBD1. CDR1 and CDR2 (germline): SGHRS, YFSETQ. This CDR3 is built from 15 residues. Germline trimming cut 4 bases from V and 7 bases from J; bases unmatched to any gene: 7. CDR3 nucleotide sequence: TGCGCCAGCAGCCAAGGGACAGGGGCAGGTGAAAAACTGTTTTTT. Amino acids: CASSQGTGAGEKLFF.

In its sample, this clonotype was seen a few times. The genes are TRBV5-5 and TRBJ1-6; D perhaps matches TRBD1 (5 bases). V was trimmed by 2 bases and J by 7 bases, leaving 13 bases between them. CDR3 length equals 15 residues. Germline loops: CDR1 SGHKS, CDR2 YYEKEE (reference sequence). CDR3 nucleotide sequence: TGTGCCAGCAGCTTCAGGGCTACGGGAAATTCACCCCTCCACTTT. Its translation is CASSFRATGNSPLHF.

V is TRBV6-1 and J is TRBJ2-5; 7 bases fit TRBD2. Germline assignment: CDR1 MNHNS and CDR2 SASEGT. The J segment lost 2 bases and the V segment lost 6 bases, leaving 12 bases of the junction unmatched. There are 16 residues in the CDR3. The CDR3 protein is CASSPRDYEKQETQYF. The CDR3 DNA reads as TGTGCCAGCAGCCCTAGGGACTACGAAAAACAAGAGACCCAGTACTTC.

The chain recombines TRBV29-1 with TRBJ2-3, with unresolved D. Trimming cost V 5 bases and J 6 bases, with 12 bases left between them. Germline assignment: CDR1 SQVTM and CDR2 ANQGSEA. The length of the CDR3 is 12 residues. The CDR3 DNA reads TGCAGCGTTCCCAGCCGGTTGGATACGCAGTATTTT. It encodes CSVPSRLDTQYF.

As for this clonotype: This sequence may be a read error, since a much larger clone differs from it by one base. V and J are TRBV12-3 or TRBV12-4 and TRBJ2-1; 10 bases agree with TRBD2. The J call is uncertain, as TRBJ2-7 better fits the DNA end. The CDR3 extends over 15 amino acids. CDR3 DNA: TGTGCCAGCAGTTTAAGAGCGGGGGGGAACAATGAGCAGTACTTC. Residues: CASSLRAGGNNEQYF.

This clonotype was seen only a few times. This chain joins TRBV15 and TRBJ2-5; D is uncertain. This CDR3 spans 13 amino acids. The germline CDR1 and CDR2 sequences are LNHNV and YYDKDF (reference sequence). The V end was cut by 0 bases, the J end by 3 bases, with 5 bases between. The CDR3 sequence is CATSRDTEETQYF. DNA for the CDR3: TGTGCCACCAGCAGAGATACAGAAGAGACCCAGTACTTC.

This chain uses TRBV11-1 with TRBJ2-1, with TRBD2 matching 7 bases. Judging by the DNA end, TRBJ2-7 fits better; the J call may be wrong. Per the germline V gene, CDR1 is SGHAT and CDR2 is FQDESV (reference sequence). The CDR3 runs 17 residues. This CDR3 reads CASSLVAPAGHYNEQYF. DNA of the CDR3: TGTGCCAGCAGCTTAGTGGCCCCAGCGGGGCATTACAATGAGCAGTACTTC.